This T cell receptor (beta chain) was retrieved from a study of T cells expressing NK-cell markers. Germline CDR1 and CDR2: SGHNT and YYREEE (reference sequence). This CDR3 contains 13 residues. A word on this clonotype: The antigen remains unidentified.

TCRdb reprocessed the 5' RACE reads, keeping one entry per CDR3 protein, no DNA. This sample's table reports more than 400,000 distinct CDR3 sequences. Points from the study as a whole: The contribution of dominant NKG2C+ clonotypes to CD8+ T cells in five to seven donors was about 1.0-8%.

What was sequenced was blood T cells: a sorted CD56 or NKG2C T cell subset, CD4+ or CD8+ T cells, or bulk PBMC T cells (not recorded which). The source of this sequence is a woman between 18 and 70 years old in good health. V is TRBV5-4 and J is TRBJ2-5. The CDR3: CASQGRSQETQYF.